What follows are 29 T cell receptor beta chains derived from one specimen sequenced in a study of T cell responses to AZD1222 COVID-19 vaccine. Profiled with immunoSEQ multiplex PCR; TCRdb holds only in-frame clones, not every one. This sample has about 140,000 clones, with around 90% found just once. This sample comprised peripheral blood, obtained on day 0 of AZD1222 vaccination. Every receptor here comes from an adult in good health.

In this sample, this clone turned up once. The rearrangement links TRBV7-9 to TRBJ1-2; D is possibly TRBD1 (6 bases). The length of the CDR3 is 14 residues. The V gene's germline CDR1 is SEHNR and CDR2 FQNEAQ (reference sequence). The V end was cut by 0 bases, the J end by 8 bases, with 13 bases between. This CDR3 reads CASSLAAEGGGYTF. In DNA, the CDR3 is TGTGCCAGCAGCTTAGCGGCGGAGGGGGGCGGCTACACCTTC.

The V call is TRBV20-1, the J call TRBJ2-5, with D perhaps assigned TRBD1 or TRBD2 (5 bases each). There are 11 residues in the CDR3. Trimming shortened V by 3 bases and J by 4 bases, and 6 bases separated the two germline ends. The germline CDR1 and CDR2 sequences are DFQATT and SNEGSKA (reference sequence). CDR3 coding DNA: TGCAGTGCTAGCGGGACAGAGACCCAGTACTTC. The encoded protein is CSASGTETQYF.

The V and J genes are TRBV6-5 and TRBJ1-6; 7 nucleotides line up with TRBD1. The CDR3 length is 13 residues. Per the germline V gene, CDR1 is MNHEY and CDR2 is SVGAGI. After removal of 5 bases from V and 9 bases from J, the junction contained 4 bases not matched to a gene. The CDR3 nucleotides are TGTGCCAGCAGTACAGGGGAGGGTTCACCCCTCCACTTT. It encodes CASSTGEGSPLHF.

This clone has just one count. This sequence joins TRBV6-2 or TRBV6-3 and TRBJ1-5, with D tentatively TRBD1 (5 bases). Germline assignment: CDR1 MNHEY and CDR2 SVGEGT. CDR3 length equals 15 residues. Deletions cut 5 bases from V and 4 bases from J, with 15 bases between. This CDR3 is CASSPTPGWNQPQHF. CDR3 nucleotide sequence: TGTGCCAGCAGTCCAACCCCAGGGTGGAATCAGCCCCAGCATTTT.

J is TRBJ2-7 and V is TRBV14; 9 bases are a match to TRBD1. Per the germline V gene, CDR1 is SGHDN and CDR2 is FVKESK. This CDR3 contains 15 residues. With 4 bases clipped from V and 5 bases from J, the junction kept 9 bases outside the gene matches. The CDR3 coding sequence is TGTGCCAGCAGCCCAGGGACAGGGATCGGCCACGAGCAGTACTTC. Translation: CASSPGTGIGHEQYF.

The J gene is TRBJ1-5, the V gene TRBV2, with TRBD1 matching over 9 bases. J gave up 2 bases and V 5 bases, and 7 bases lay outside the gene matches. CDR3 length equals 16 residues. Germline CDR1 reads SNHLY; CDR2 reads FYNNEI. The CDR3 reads CASSSTGGSRNQPQHF. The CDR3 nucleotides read TGTGCCAGCAGTTCTACAGGGGGCTCCCGCAATCAGCCCCAGCATTTT.

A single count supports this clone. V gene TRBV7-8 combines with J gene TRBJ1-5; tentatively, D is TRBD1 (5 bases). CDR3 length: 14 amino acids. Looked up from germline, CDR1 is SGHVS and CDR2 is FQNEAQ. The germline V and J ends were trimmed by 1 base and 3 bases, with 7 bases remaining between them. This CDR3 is CASSLGRVNQPQHF. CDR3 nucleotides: TGTGCCAGCAGCTTAGGCAGGGTCAATCAGCCCCAGCATTTT.

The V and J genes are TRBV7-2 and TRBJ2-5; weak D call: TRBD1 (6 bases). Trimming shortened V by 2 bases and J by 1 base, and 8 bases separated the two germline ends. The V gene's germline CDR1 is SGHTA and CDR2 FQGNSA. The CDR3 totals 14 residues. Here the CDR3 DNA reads TGTGCCAGCAGCTTATGGACAGCCCAAGAGACCCAGTACTTC. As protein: CASSLWTAQETQYF.

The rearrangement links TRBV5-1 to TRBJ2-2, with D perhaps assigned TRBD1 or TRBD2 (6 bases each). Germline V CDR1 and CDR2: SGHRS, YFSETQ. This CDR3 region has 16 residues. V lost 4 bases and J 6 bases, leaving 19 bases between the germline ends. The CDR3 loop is CASSRWGREAAGELFF. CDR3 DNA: TGCGCCAGCAGCCGTTGGGGGCGGGAAGCGGCCGGGGAGCTGTTTTTT.

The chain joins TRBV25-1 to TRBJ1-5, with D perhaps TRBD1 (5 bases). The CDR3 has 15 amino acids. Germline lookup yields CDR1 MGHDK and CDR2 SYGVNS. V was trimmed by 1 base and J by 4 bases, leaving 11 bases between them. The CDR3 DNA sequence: TGTGCCAGCAGTGAATCGGGGGGAAGTAATCAGCCCCAGCATTTT. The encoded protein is CASSESGGSNQPQHF. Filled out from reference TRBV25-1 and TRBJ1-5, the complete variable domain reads EADIYQTPRYLVIGTGKKITLECSQTMGHDKMYWYQQDPGMELHLIHYSYGVNSTEKGDLSSESTVSRIRTEHFPLTLESARPSHTSQYLCASSESGGSNQPQHFGDGTRLSIL.

The CDR3 loop is CASSGTEQETQYF. CDR3 bases: TGTGCCAGCAGCGGGACAGAACAAGAGACCCAGTACTTC. The chain carries TRBV6-2 or TRBV6-3 and TRBJ2-5; 7 bases line up with TRBD1. This CDR3 region has 13 residues. Germline assignment: CDR1 MNHEY and CDR2 SVGEGT. V shed 6 bases and J 2 bases; nucleotides not matched to a gene: 3.

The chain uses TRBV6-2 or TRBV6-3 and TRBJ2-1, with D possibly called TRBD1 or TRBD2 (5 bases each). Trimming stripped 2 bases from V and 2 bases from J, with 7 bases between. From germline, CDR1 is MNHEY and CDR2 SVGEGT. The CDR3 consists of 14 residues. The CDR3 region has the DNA TGTGCCAGCAGTTACAGGGGACCCTACAATGAGCAGTTCTTC. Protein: CASSYRGPYNEQFF.

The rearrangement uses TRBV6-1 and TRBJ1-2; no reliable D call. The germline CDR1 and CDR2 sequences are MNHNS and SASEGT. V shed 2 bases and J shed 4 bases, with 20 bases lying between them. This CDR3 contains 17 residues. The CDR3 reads CASSELERDAGVYGYTF. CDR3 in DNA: TGTGCCAGCAGTGAACTGGAAAGGGATGCCGGTGTCTATGGCTACACCTTC.

The CDR3 DNA follows: TGTGCCAGCAGCCAACCACGAGGGACAGGGGGAGAGACCCAGTACTTC. The encoded protein is CASSQPRGTGGETQYF. This chain joins TRBV7-8 and TRBJ2-5; 11 positions match TRBD1. The germline V gene has CDR1 SGHVS and CDR2 FQNEAQ. The CDR3 is 16 amino acids. The ends lost 5 bases at V and 4 bases at J; junction bases unmatched: 9.

The CDR3 sequence: CASMVPGTPLSKSLHF. Written as DNA, the CDR3 is TGTGCCAGCATGGTCCCCGGGACTCCTCTAAGTAAGTCCCTCCACTTT. The chain joins TRBV9 to TRBJ1-6; possible D gene TRBD1, 5 bases. The CDR3 extends over 16 amino acids. V was pared by 6 bases and J by 14 bases, with 27 bases between. From germline, CDR1 is SGDLS and CDR2 YYNGEE.

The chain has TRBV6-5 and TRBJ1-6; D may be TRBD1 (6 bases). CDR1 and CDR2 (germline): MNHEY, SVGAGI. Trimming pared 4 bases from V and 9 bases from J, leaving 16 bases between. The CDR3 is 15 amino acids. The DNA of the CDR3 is TGTGCCAGCAGTTCCGGGTTTGCGGACAGTTCACCCCTCCACTTT. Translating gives CASSSGFADSSPLHF.

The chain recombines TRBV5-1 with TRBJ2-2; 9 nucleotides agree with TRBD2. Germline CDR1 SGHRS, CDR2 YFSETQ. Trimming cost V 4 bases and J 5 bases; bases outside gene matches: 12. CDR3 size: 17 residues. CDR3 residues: CASSLPVAGVGTGELFF. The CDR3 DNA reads TGCGCCAGCAGCCTACCCGTAGCGGGAGTTGGAACCGGGGAGCTGTTTTTT.

The CDR3 reads CASSPTGGTGGETQYF. The CDR3 nucleotides are TGTGCCAGCAGCCCGACTGGAGGGACAGGGGGAGAGACCCAGTACTTC. This rearrangement joins TRBV7-8 to TRBJ2-5; 11 bases line up with TRBD1. This CDR3 has 16 amino acids. Germline V lookup: CDR1 SGHVS, CDR2 FQNEAQ. V trimming: 5 bases; J trimming: 4 bases; junction bases outside the gene matches: 9.

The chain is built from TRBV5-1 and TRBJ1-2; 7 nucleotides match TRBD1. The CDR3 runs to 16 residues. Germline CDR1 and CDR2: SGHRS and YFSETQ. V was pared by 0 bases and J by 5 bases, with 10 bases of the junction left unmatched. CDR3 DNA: TGCGCCAGCAGCTTGGTTGGGGAGGGGGCGCCTTATGGCTACACCTTC. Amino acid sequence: CASSLVGEGAPYGYTF.

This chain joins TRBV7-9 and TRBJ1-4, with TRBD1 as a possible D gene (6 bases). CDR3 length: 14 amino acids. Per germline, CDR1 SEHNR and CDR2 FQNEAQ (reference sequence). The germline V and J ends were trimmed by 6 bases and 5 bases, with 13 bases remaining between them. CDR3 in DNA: TGTGCCAGCAGACGGGACAAATCGAATGAAAAACTGTTTTTT. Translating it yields CASRRDKSNEKLFF.

The CDR3 protein is CASSPRTAINEKLFF. CDR3 sequence (DNA): TGTGCCAGCTCACCAAGGACAGCTATTAATGAAAAACTGTTTTTT. V usage is TRBV18 and J usage is TRBJ1-4, with D possibly TRBD1 on 6 matching bases. This CDR3 region has 15 residues. The V gene's germline CDR1 is KGHSH and CDR2 LQKENI. V dropped 2 bases and J dropped 4 bases, with 11 bases sitting between them.

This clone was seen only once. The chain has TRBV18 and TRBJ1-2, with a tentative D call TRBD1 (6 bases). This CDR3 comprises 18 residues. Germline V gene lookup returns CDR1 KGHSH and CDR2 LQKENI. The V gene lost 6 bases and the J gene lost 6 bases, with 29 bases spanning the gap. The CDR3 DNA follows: TGTGCCAGCTCCCGAGAGAGCTTTCTGCCACAGGGTTCGGATGGCTACACCTTC. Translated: CASSRESFLPQGSDGYTF.

The CDR3 here is CASSEVGSGSTYEQYF. DNA of the CDR3: TGTGCCAGCAGTGAAGTCGGAAGCGGGTCGACCTACGAGCAGTACTTC. This chain connects TRBV2 to TRBJ2-7; tentative D call: TRBD2 (6 bases). CDR1 and CDR2 (germline): SNHLY, FYNNEI. The CDR3 totals 16 residues. Trimming cost V 1 base and J 2 bases, with 15 bases left between them.

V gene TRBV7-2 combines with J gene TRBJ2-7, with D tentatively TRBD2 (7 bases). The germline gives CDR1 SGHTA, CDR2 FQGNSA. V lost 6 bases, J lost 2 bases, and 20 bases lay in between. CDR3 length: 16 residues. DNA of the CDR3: TGTGCCAGCAGTCGCTGGGGGGGACAATTCCCCTACGAGCAGTACTTC. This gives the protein CASSRWGGQFPYEQYF.

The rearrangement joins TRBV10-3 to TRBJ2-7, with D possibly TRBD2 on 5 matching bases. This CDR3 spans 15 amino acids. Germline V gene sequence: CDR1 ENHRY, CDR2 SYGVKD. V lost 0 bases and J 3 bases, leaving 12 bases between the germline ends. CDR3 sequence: CAISESWAGLYEQYF. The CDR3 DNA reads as TGTGCCATCAGTGAGTCTTGGGCAGGACTCTACGAGCAGTACTTC.

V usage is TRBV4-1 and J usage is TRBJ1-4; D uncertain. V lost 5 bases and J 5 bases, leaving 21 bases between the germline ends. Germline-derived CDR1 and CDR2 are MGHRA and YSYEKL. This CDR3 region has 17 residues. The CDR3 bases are TGCGCCAGCAGCGTCGTTGGGATAGTTGGAGTAAATGAAAAACTGTTTTTT. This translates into CASSVVGIVGVNEKLFF.

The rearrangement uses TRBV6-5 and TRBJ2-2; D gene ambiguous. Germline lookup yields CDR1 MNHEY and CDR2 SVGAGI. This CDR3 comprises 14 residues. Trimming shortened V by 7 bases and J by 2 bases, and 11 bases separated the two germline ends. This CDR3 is CASTGSVNTGELFF. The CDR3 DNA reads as TGTGCCAGCACAGGTTCAGTTAACACCGGGGAGCTGTTTTTT.

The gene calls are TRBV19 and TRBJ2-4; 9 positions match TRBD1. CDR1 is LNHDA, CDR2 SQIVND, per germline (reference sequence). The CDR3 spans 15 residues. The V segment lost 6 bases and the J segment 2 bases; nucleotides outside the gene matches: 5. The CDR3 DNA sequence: TGTGCCAGTAGCGACAGGGGGATTCCCAAAAACATTCAGTACTTC. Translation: CASSDRGIPKNIQYF.

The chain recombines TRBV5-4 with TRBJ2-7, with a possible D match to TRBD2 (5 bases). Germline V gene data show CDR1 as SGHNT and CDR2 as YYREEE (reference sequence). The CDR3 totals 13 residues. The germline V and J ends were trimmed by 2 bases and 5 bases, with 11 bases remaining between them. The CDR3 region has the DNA TGTGCCAGCAGCTTAGGGAGAGGCGACGAGCAGTACTTC. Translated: CASSLGRGDEQYF.